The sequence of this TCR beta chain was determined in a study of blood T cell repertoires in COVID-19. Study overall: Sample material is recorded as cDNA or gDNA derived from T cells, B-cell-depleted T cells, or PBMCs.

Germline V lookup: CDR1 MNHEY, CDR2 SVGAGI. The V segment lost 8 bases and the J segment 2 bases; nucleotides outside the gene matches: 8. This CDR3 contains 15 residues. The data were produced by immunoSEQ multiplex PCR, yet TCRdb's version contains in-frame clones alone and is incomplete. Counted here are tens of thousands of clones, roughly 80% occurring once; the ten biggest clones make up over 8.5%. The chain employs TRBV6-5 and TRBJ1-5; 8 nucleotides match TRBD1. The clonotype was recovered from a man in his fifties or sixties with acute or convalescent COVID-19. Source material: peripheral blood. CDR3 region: CASGRGQGGNQPQHF. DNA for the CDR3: TGTGCCAGCGGGAGAGGACAGGGTGGCAATCAGCCCCAGCATTTT.